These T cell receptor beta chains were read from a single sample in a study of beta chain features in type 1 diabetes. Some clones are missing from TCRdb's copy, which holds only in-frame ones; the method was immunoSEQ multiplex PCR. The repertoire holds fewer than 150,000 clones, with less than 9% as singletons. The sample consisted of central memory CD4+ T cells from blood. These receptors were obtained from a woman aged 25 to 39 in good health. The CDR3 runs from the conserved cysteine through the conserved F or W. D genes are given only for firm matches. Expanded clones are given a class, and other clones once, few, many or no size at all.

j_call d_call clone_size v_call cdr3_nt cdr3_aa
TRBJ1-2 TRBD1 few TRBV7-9 TGTGCCAGCAGCTTAGCGCGACAGGGGGCCGGCTACACCTTC CASSLARQGAGYTF
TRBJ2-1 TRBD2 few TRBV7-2 TGTGCCAGCAGCTCGACTAGCGGGAGGGCCGGGTACAATGAGCAGTTCTTC CASSSTSGRAGYNEQFF
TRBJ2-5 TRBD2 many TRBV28 TGTGCCAGCAGTTTCCTCGGGACTAGTACGGAGACCCAGTACTTC CASSFLGTSTETQYF
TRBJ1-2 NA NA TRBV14 TGTGCCAGCAGCCAAGATTTGCACAGAAACTATGGCTACACCTTC CASSQDLHRNYGYTF
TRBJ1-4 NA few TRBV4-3 TGCGCCAGCAGCCAAGGAGCGGCACGGAGGGAAAAACTGTTTTTT CASSQGAARREKLFF
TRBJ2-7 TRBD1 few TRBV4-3 TGCGCCAGCAGCCGGGTAAGGGACAGCTCCTACGAGCAGTACTTC CASSRVRDSSYEQYF
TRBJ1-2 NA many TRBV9 TGTGCCAGCAGCGCGACAAGCTCGAACAGGATTCACACCTTC CASSATSSNRIHTF
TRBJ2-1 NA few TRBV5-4 TGTGCCAGCAGCCCACGGGGGGCCTCCTACAATGAGCAGTTCTTC CASSPRGASYNEQFF
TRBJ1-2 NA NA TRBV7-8 TGTGCCAGCACCCAACGGGCAGGGGAGAACTATGGCTACACCTTC CASTQRAGENYGYTF
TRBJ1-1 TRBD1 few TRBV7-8 TGTGCCAGCAGCTTAGAGGCAGGGGGCGGCTCGGTAGCTTTCTTT CASSLEAGGGSVAFF
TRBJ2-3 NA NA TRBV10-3 TGTGCCATCAGTGATAGCGGAACTAGCACAGATACGCAGTATTTT CAISDSGTSTDTQYF
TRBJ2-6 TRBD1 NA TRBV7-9 TGTGCCAGCAGCTCGACAGGGCAGGGAATCTCTGGGGCCAACGTCCTGACTTTC CASSSTGQGISGANVLTF
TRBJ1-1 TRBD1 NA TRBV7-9 TGTGCCAGCAGCTTCCCTACAGGGGTGAACACTGAAGCTTTCTTT CASSFPTGVNTEAFF
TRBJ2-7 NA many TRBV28 TGTGCCAGCAGTTACCCTAGAGACAGTAACGAGCAGTACTTC CASSYPRDSNEQYF
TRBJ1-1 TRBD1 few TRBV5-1 TGCGCCAGCAGCTTGGAACAGGGACAGATTAACACTGAAGCTTTCTTT CASSLEQGQINTEAFF
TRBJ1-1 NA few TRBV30 TGTGCCTGGACGCGTGGGGGAGGCACTGAAGCTTTCTTT CAWTRGGGTEAFF
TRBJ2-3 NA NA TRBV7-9 TGTGCTAGTGGGGAGAGAGATACGCAGTATTTT CASGERDTQYF
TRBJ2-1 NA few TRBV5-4 TGTGCCAGCAGCTTGAGTCAGAATCTTAATGAGCAGTTCTTC CASSLSQNLNEQFF
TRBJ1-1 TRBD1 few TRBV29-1 TGCAGCGTTGAAGGGACAGGGGGACGAACGACTGAAGCTTTCTTT CSVEGTGGRTTEAFF
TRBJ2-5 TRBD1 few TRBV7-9 TGTGCCAGCAGCCAGCCCAGGGGGCGAGAGACCCAGTACTTC CASSQPRGRETQYF
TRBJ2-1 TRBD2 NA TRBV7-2 TGTGCCAGCAGCCCCAGCGGGAGGGCTAACAATGAGCAGTTCTTC CASSPSGRANNEQFF
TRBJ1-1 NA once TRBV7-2 TGTGCCAGCAGCTTCGCATCTAGGGCGGGTACTGAAGCTTTCTTT CASSFASRAGTEAFF
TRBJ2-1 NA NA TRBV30 TGTGCCTGGAGTGTATTTGGGCGTGATGCTGAGCAGTTCTTC CAWSVFGRDAEQFF
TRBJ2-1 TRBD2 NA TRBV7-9 TGTGCCAGCAGCTTAGCGCGAGCGGGAGGGACCTACAATGAGCAGTTCTTC CASSLARAGGTYNEQFF
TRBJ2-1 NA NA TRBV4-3 TGCGCCAGCAGCCAAGGATCCTGGCAGGGGTGGCAGTTCTTC CASSQGSWQGWQFF
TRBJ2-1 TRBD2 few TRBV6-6 TGTGCCAGCAGTTACTCCGGGACTAGCGGGACCCGTGAGCAGTTCTTC CASSYSGTSGTREQFF
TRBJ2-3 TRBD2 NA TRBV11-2 TGTGCCAGCAGCTTCTTGAGCGGGGGATTGGATACGCAGTATTTT CASSFLSGGLDTQYF
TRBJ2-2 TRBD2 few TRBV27 TGTGCCAGCAGTTTACGCGTTAGCGGGAGCACCGGGGAGCTGTTTTTT CASSLRVSGSTGELFF
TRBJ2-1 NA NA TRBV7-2 TGTGCCAGCAGCTTAGTATCTAGCAATGAGCAGTTCTTC CASSLVSSNEQFF
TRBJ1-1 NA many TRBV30 TGTGCCTGGAATCGGGGAAGCACTGAAGCTTTCTTT CAWNRGSTEAFF
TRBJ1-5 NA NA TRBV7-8 TGTGCCAGCAGCCAAGCATTCCCGGGGCAGCCCCAGCATTTT CASSQAFPGQPQHF
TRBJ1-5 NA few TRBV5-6 TGTGCCAGCAGTTACACAGGGCCCAATCAGCCCCAGCATTTT CASSYTGPNQPQHF
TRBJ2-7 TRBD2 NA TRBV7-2 TGTGCCAGCAGCTTAGTTAGGGGGGCGGCTAGCGGGAATTCCTACGAGCAGTACTTC CASSLVRGAASGNSYEQYF
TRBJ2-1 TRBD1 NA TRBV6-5 TGTGCCAGCAGTTACCGGACCGCAGGGGGACCCGAGCAGTTCTTC CASSYRTAGGPEQFF
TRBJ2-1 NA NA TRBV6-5 TGTGCCAGCAGTTATTTGGAGGGCCTTGAGCAGTTCTTC CASSYLEGLEQFF
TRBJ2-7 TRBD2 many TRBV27 TGTGCCAGCAGTACGACGAGCGGGAGTACCTACGAGCAGTACTTC CASSTTSGSTYEQYF